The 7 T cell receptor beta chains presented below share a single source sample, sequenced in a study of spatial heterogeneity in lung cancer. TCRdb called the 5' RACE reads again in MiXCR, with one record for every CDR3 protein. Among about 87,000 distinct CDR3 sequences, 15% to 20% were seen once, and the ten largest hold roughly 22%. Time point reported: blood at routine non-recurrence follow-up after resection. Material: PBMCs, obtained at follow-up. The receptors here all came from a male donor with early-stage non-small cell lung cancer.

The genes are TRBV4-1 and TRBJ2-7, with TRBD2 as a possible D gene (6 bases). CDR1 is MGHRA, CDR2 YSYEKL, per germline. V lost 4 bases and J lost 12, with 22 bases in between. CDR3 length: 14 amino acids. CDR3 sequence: CASSPDPGLLRLYF. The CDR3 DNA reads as TGCGCCAGCAGCCCAGACCCGGGACTCCTCAGACTGTACTTC.

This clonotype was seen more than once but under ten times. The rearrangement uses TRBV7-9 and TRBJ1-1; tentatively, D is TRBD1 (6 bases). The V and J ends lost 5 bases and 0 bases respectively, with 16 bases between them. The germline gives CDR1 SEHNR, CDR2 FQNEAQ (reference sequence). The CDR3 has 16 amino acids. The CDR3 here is CASSPRTEMMNTEAFF. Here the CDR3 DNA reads TGTGCCAGCAGCCCGCGGACAGAAATGATGAACACTGAAGCTTTCTTT.

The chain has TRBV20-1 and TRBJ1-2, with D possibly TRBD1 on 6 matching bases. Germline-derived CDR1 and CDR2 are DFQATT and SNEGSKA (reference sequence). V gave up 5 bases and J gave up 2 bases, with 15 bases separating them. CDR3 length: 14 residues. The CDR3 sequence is CSAGGAQLNYGYTF. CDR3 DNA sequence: TGCAGTGCTGGGGGGGCTCAGTTGAACTATGGCTACACCTTC.

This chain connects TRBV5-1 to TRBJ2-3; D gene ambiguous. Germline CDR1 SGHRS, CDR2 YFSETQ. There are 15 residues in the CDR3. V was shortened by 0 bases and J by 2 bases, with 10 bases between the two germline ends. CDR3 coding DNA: TGCGCCAGCAGCTTGGAGAAGAAACTCACAGATACGCAGTATTTT. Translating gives CASSLEKKLTDTQYF.

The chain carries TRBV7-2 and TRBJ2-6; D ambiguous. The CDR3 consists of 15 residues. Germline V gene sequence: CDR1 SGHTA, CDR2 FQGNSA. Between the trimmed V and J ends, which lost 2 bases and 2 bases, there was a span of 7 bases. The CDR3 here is CASSLTRTGANVLTF. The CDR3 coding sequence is TGTGCCAGCAGCTTAACACGTACTGGGGCCAACGTCCTGACTTTC.

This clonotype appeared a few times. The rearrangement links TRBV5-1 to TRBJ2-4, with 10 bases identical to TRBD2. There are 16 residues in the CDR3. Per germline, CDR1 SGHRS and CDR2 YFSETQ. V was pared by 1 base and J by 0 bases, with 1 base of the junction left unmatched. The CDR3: CASSLTSGIAKNIQYF. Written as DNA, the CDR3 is TGCGCCAGCAGCTTGACTAGCGGGATAGCCAAAAACATTCAGTACTTC. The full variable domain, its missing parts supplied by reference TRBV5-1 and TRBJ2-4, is KAGVTQTPRYLIKTRGQQVTLSCSPISGHRSVSWYQQTPGQGLQFLFEYFSETQRNKGNFPGRFSGRQFSNSRSEMNVSTLELGDSALYLCASSLTSGIAKNIQYFGAGTRLSVL.

The CDR3 sequence: CASTRKGETQYF. The CDR3 nucleotides are TGTGCCAGCACTCGGAAGGGCGAGACCCAGTACTTC. V and J are TRBV28 and TRBJ2-5; no clear D gene. CDR1 and CDR2 from the germline V gene are MDHEN and SYDVKM. CDR3 length: 12 residues. V lost 7 bases to trimming and J lost 5 bases, with 11 bases between them.